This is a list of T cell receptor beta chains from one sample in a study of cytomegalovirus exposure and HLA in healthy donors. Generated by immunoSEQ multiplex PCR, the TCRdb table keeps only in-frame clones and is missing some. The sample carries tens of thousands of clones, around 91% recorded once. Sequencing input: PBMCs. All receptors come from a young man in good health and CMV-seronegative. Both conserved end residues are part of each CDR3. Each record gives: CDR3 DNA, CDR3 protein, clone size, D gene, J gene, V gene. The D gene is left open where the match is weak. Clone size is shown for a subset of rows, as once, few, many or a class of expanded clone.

TGTGCCAGCAGTTATTCTTGGGGCAGGGAAGCTGAGCAGTTCTTC,CASSYSWGREAEQFF,-,-,TRBJ2-1,TRBV2
TGTGCCAGCAGCCAACTTACGAACGGCAGGGTGGCTGGCTACACCTTC,CASSQLTNGRVAGYTF,-,-,TRBJ1-2,TRBV4-2
TGCGCCAGCAGTTATACAGCACAAGAGACCCAGTACTTC,CASSYTAQETQYF,-,-,TRBJ2-5,TRBV5-1
TGTGCCAGCAGTAAAACAAAAGCGGGGTCAAGAGGGGAGACCCAGTACTTC,CASSKTKAGSRGETQYF,-,TRBD2,TRBJ2-5,TRBV27
TGTGCCAGCAGCTTGGGCCCTGCTAGCGGGGGTTACAATGAGCAGTTCTTC,CASSLGPASGGYNEQFF,-,TRBD2,TRBJ2-1,TRBV5-6
TGTGCCAGCAGCTACCTAGCGGGAGGGGGGGGCGAGACCCAGTACTTC,CASSYLAGGGGETQYF,-,TRBD2,TRBJ2-5,TRBV7-2
TGTGCCAGCAGTTCCAGGGACAGGACTCAGCCCCAGCATTTT,CASSSRDRTQPQHF,-,TRBD1,TRBJ1-5,TRBV28
TGTGCCACCAGCAGAGATTCTATGTCCCCGGAGCCCCAGCATTTT,CATSRDSMSPEPQHF,-,-,TRBJ1-5,TRBV15
TGTGCCAGCAGGTTGGGACAGGGAGGGAATGGCAATCAGCCCCAGCATTTT,CASRLGQGGNGNQPQHF,-,TRBD1,TRBJ1-5,TRBV28
TGTGCCAGCAGTTCTAGCGGGAGGGCCTACGAGCAGTACTTC,CASSSSGRAYEQYF,-,TRBD2,TRBJ2-7,TRBV27
TGTGCCGCGTACGGAGGGCCCTCTGGGGCCAACGTCCTGACTTTC,CAAYGGPSGANVLTF,-,-,TRBJ2-6,TRBV28
TGTGCCAGCAATGTCAAACTAGCGGGGCTCTACAATGAGCAGTTCTTC,CASNVKLAGLYNEQFF,-,TRBD2,TRBJ2-1,TRBV28
TGTGCCAGCAGTCGGACAGGGGGCGCTGAAGGCTACACCTTC,CASSRTGGAEGYTF,-,TRBD1,TRBJ1-2,TRBV5-4
TGCGCCAGCAGCTTGGCCCAGGGTCCTGGCAGGGATGAGCAGTTCTTC,CASSLAQGPGRDEQFF,-,-,TRBJ2-1,TRBV5-1
TGTGCCAGCAGCTTAGTCGGGCAGGGGGGAGGCTACACCTTC,CASSLVGQGGGYTF,-,TRBD1,TRBJ1-2,TRBV7-2
TGCAGCGCCGGGGGGGGGTTCGGGGAGCTGTTTTTT,CSAGGGFGELFF,-,TRBD2,TRBJ2-2,TRBV29-1
TGTGCCAGCAGCCCCTTGGCGGGAGGGCCGGGGGAGCAGTACTTC,CASSPLAGGPGEQYF,-,TRBD2,TRBJ2-7,TRBV7-3
TGTGCCAGCGCTAGCGGGAGTACGTCCTACGAGCAGTACTTC,CASASGSTSYEQYF,few,TRBD2,TRBJ2-7,TRBV28
TGCGCCAGCAGCCAAATACAGGGGAGCGAGCAGTACTTC,CASSQIQGSEQYF,-,TRBD1,TRBJ2-7,TRBV4-3
TGCGCCAGCAGCCTCCTAAGCGGGAGTTCGAACGAGCAGTACTTC,CASSLLSGSSNEQYF,-,TRBD2,TRBJ2-7,TRBV5-1
TGTGCCAGCAGCTGGATTGAGCGGCTCAGCACAGATACGCAGTATTTT,CASSWIERLSTDTQYF,once,-,TRBJ2-3,TRBV5-8
TGTGCCAGCACCGAAGGGGCAGTGCCCTACGAGCAGTACTTC,CASTEGAVPYEQYF,-,-,TRBJ2-7,TRBV28
TGTGCCTGGGGAGGGTACTACGAGCAGTACTTC,CAWGGYYEQYF,-,-,TRBJ2-7,TRBV30
TGTGCCTGGAGTGCCGGACTAGCTCGTCTCGAGCAGTACTTC,CAWSAGLARLEQYF,-,TRBD2,TRBJ2-7,TRBV30
TGTGCCAGCAGCTTGGTTGGTCGGGACAGGGGGACATTGGGTGGCTACACCTTC,CASSLVGRDRGTLGGYTF,-,TRBD1,TRBJ1-2,TRBV5-4
TGTGCCAGCAGGGGGGGTTCGGGACTAGCGTTCAATGAGCAGTTCTTC,CASRGGSGLAFNEQFF,-,TRBD2,TRBJ2-1,TRBV2
TGTGCCAGCAGTTTATTTGGGACAGGGAAATTAAGGCAGCCCCAGCATTTT,CASSLFGTGKLRQPQHF,-,TRBD1,TRBJ1-5,TRBV27
TGCGCCAGCAGCCTGGGACAGGCCGCGGCAGATACGCAGTATTTT,CASSLGQAAADTQYF,-,TRBD1,TRBJ2-3,TRBV5-1
TGTGCCATCAGTGAGTCGGGAGGGGATTATCAGCCCCAGCATTTT,CAISESGGDYQPQHF,-,-,TRBJ1-5,TRBV10-3
TGTGCCAGCAGTCCCCTTTGGAAGGGGTCCGGAGTTGAGTTCTTC,CASSPLWKGSGVEFF,-,-,TRBJ2-1,TRBV27
TGTGCCAGCAGCTTAGGAGGGGGCCGGGAAAAACTGTTTTTT,CASSLGGGREKLFF,-,TRBD1,TRBJ1-4,TRBV7-2
TGTGCCAGCAGCCCGCGGTTGGCTGGCACTAGAGAGCAGTTCTTC,CASSPRLAGTREQFF,-,-,TRBJ2-1,TRBV7-2
TGTGCCAGCAGGCGACAAGAGACCCAGTACTTC,CASRRQETQYF,-,-,TRBJ2-5,TRBV7-9
TGTGCCTGGAGCGGAAGCGGCACTGAAGCTTTCTTT,CAWSGSGTEAFF,once,-,TRBJ1-1,TRBV30
TGTGCCAGTAGTGCTGGACAGATGCAGTTCTTC,CASSAGQMQFF,-,-,TRBJ2-1,TRBV19
TGTGCCAGCAGTGCAAACAGGGGGATGGATGAGCAGTTCTTC,CASSANRGMDEQFF,-,TRBD1,TRBJ2-1,TRBV6-4
TGTGCCAGCAGCTTAGCACCCTTAGCGGGAGAGGATAATACGCAGTATTTT,CASSLAPLAGEDNTQYF,-,TRBD2,TRBJ2-3,TRBV7-8
TGTGCCAGCAGCAAAGGTAGGGGCTCTGGGGCCAACGTCCTGACTTTC,CASSKGRGSGANVLTF,-,-,TRBJ2-6,TRBV21-1
TGTGCCAGCAGCAAACTAGCGGGAGGTGATGTTGAGCAGTTCTTC,CASSKLAGGDVEQFF,once,TRBD2,TRBJ2-1,TRBV28
TGTGCCAGCAGCTTAGGGCTCGGGACAGGGGAACAGAATACGCAGTATTTT,CASSLGLGTGEQNTQYF,-,TRBD1,TRBJ2-3,TRBV11-3
TGTGCCAGTAGTATGGGGGGATCCAATCAGCCCCAGCATTTT,CASSMGGSNQPQHF,-,-,TRBJ1-5,TRBV19
TGTGCCAGCAGGCCCGGGGGGGCGGGAGAAGCTTTCTTT,CASRPGGAGEAFF,-,-,TRBJ1-1,TRBV6-5
TGTGCCAGCAGCCAGGGTTCAGCGGGAAGCTCCTACGAGCAGTACTTC,CASSQGSAGSSYEQYF,-,TRBD2,TRBJ2-7,TRBV7-9
TGTGCCAGCAGCCAAGATATTCAGGGGGCGCGAGGCTACACCTTC,CASSQDIQGARGYTF,-,TRBD1,TRBJ1-2,TRBV14
TGTGCCAGCAGCAGTAGCGGGAGCGGGTCAGATACGCAGTATTTT,CASSSSGSGSDTQYF,once,TRBD2,TRBJ2-3,TRBV5-4
TGTGCCAGCAGTTTGAGGGAGTTAGATACGCAGTATTTT,CASSLRELDTQYF,once,-,TRBJ2-3,TRBV6-6
TGTGCCAGTAGTATCAGGCCGGCAAATACGCAGTATTTT,CASSIRPANTQYF,-,-,TRBJ2-3,TRBV19